This T cell receptor (beta chain) was obtained from a study of blood T cell repertoires in COVID-19 (dated by TCRdb to the early 2020s). At the level of the whole study: Samples from collaborators originated in the United States, Italy and Spain and spanned both the acute and convalescent phases of COVID-19. The prospective study material was composed of cDNA or gDNA derived from T cells, B-cell-depleted T cells, or PBMCs. Sample metadata almost always included a de-identified subject ID, COVID-19 status, age in years and sex. HLA class I and class II types, where available, came from metadata supplied by the sample provider rather than from assay-based typing. Samples came from the ongoing ImmuneRACE study (first 160 participants) plus 1,254 subjects from 6 global collaborators. The repertoires were made available in a free public database intended to serve as a resource for research on the immune response to SARS-CoV-2. Subjects who had been exposed to COVID-19, were actively infected with it, or had recovered from it provided the deeply sampled blood TCRbeta repertoires that made up the dataset. Beyond this particular receptor, the publication reports: How much clinical and demographic metadata was included differed by source and by participant, and the metadata was provided uncurated.

TCRbeta CDR3 regions were amplified from genomic DNA by means of the immunoSEQ Assay, a bias-controlled multiplex PCR. In the authors' own workflow: The number of nucleated cells in each sample was estimated by amplification of reference gene primers within the assay. Sequence reads were collapsed and filtered to measure the absolute abundance of every unique TCRbeta CDR3 rearrangement. Productive Simpson clonality was computed per sample as the square root of Simpson's diversity index over productive rearrangements. TCRdb obtained this table from immuneACCESS and retained in-frame rearrangements with V and J assigned. These tables miss some clones; where compared with another copy, unresolved V genes account for less than half of the shortfall, and the remainder is unexplained. Clone size and V and J calls were adopted from that table, with D and trimming inferred from the DNA. Recorded for this sample are about 380,000 clones; 88% of them occurred a single time. The ten biggest clones cover 1.2% of the sample.

Turning to this clone: Which antigen it targets is not known. No quality values exist for individual bases; no much larger clone is one base distant.

A distance of 11 bases separates the germline ends of V and J, which lose 6 bases and 6 bases respectively. CDR1 and CDR2 are read off the germline V gene as SGHAT and FQNNGV. The CDR3 measures 13 amino acids from cysteine to phenylalanine. Only the CDR3 DNA is retained, 39 bases long and in frame from the first base. In the prospective study, participants were about 18 to 89 years old, resided in about two dozen geographic areas of the United States, and were enrolled through a virtual design. Cohort assignment in the prospective study relied on participant-reported clinical history from a screening survey and a study questionnaire. Recovered participants in ImmuneRACE Cohort 3 were defined as having two consecutive negative NP/OP PCR tests, clearance from a healthcare professional, or resolution of symptoms. In the prospective study, mobile phlebotomists collected whole blood, serum and a nasopharyngeal or oropharyngeal swab from each participant. Additional blood draws and questionnaires over an approximately two-month period could optionally be provided by prospective study participants. Blood samples from the prospective study were shipped frozen or at room temperature prior to DNA extraction.

The TCR originated in a woman younger than 30 who had recovered from COVID-19. The rearranged segments are TRBV11-2 and TRBJ2-2; the D region possibly corresponds to TRBD1 (5 bases align). Sequences were obtained from PBMCs or T cells enriched from blood (not recorded which). The CDR3 protein is CASRPRGSGELFF. The nucleotide sequence reads TGTGCCAGCAGACCTAGGGGTTCCGGGGAGCTGTTTTTT. With all but the CDR3 taken from the reference TRBV11-2 and TRBJ2-2 genes, the full variable domain is: EAGVAQSPRYKIIEKRQSVAFWCNPISGHATLYWYQQILGQGPKLLIQFQNNGVVDDSQLPKDRFSAERLKGVDSTLKIQPAKLEDSAVYLCASRPRGSGELFFGEGSRLTVL.